This TCR beta chain is drawn from a study of blood T cells in healthy people across ages. It was with a sample-barcoded 5' primer and a J-beta primer mix that a second PCR of roughly 7 to 12 cycles was run. With 12 random nucleotides, a template-switch adaptor tagged each individual cDNA molecule. TCRdb re-analysed the 5' RACE reads in MiXCR, keeping a single row per CDR3 protein. The sample lists about 570,000 distinct CDR3 sequences, approximately 30% occurring once. With 4 bases clipped from V and 5 bases from J, the junction kept 7 bases outside the gene matches. The CDR3 runs 15 residues. CDR1 is LGHNA, CDR2 YSLEER, per germline. Healthy Caucasian individuals from Russia aged about 6 to 100 served as donors.

The chain couples TRBV4-3 to TRBJ2-2; 7 positions agree with TRBD1. The origin of this receptor is a woman aged 70-85 years in good health. Sequencing was done on a sample of blood. The CDR3 reads CASSPSGTETGELFF. CDR3 DNA: TGCGCCAGCAGCCCATCCGGGACAGAAACCGGGGAGCTGTTTTTT.